The clone carrying this T cell receptor (beta chain) appeared once. No antigen is known for it. Measured with immunoSEQ multiplex PCR; TCRdb has only the in-frame clones, and not every one. The sample lists more than 85,000 clones, roughly 92% occurring once. These data are taken from a study of siplizumab effects on memory and regulatory T cells. Whole-study results and caveats: Controls showed an average of around 27% Treg-derived mappable alloreactive CD4+ clones, while siplizumab showed about 69%. Left unconfirmed was the suppressive function of proliferating Tregs from siplizumab cultures. Siplizumab brought about a significant reduction in alloreactive sequences traceable to unstimulated CD4+ memory cells. Assignment of a naive or memory phenotype failed for roughly 75-96% of the proliferating CD4+ or CD8+ clones.

The CDR3 covers 18 residues. Per germline, CDR1 SGDLS and CDR2 YYNGEE. V lost 3 bases to trimming and J lost 5 bases; unmatched junction nucleotides: 10. The chain has TRBV9 and TRBJ2-3; 15 bases are a match to TRBD2. The specimen sequenced was CD4+ T cells sorted from blood. This TCR derives from a human donor in good health. DNA for the CDR3: TGTGCCAGCAGCGCCGGACTAGCGGGGGGGCGAGTGGTAGATACGCAGTATTTT. Encoded protein: CASSAGLAGGRVVDTQYF.